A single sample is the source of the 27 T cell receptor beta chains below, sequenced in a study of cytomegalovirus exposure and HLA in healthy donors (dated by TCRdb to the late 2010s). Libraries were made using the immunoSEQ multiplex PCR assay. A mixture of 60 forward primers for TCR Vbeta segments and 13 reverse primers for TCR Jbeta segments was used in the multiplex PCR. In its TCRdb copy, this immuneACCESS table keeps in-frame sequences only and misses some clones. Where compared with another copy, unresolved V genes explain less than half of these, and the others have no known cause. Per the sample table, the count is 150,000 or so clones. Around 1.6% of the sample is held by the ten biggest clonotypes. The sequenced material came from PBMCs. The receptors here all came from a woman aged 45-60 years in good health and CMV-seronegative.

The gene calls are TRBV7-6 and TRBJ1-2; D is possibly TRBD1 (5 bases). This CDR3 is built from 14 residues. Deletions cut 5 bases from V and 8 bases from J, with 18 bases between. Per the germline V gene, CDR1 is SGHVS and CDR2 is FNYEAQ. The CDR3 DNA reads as TGTGCCAGCAGCCATATTGTGGGGGGAGGAGGCTACACCTTC. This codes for CASSHIVGGGGYTF.

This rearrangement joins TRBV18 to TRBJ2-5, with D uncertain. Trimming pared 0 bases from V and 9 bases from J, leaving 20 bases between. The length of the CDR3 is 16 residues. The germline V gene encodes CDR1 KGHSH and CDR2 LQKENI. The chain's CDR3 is CASSPPSFINELAQYF. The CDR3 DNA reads TGTGCCAGCTCACCACCGAGTTTCATAAACGAGTTGGCCCAGTACTTC.

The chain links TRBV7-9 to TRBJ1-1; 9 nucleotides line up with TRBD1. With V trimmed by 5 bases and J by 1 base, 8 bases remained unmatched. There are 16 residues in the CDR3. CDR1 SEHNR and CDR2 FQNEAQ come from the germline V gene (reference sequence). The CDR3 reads CASSPRQGGPNTEAFF. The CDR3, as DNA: TGTGCCAGCAGCCCTAGACAGGGGGGCCCGAACACTGAAGCTTTCTTT. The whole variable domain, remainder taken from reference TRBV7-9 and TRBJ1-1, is DTGVSQNPRHKITKRGQNVTFRCDPISEHNRLYWYRQTLGQGPEFLTYFQNEAQLEKSRLLSDRFSAERPKGSFSTLEIQRTEQGDSAMYLCASSPRQGGPNTEAFFGQGTRLTVV.

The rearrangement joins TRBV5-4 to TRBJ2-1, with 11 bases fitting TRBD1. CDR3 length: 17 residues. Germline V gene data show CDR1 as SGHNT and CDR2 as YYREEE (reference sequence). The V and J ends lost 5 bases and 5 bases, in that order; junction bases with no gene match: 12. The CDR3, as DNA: TGTGCCAGCAGTCAACCATTAGGACAGGGGGCCCACAATGAGCAGTTCTTC. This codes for CASSQPLGQGAHNEQFF.

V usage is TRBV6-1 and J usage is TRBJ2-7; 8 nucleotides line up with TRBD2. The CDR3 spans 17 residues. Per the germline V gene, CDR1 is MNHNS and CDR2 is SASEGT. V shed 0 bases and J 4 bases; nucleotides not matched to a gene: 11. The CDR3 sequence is CASSEATMKRGIYEQYF. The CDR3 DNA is TGTGCCAGCAGTGAAGCGACCATGAAGCGGGGGATATACGAGCAGTACTTC.

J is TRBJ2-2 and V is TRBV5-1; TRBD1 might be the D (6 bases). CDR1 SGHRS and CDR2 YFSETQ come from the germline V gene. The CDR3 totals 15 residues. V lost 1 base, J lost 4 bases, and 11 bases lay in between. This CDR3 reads CASSLTGLGTGELFF. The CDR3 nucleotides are TGCGCCAGCAGCTTGACAGGGCTCGGCACCGGGGAGCTGTTTTTT.

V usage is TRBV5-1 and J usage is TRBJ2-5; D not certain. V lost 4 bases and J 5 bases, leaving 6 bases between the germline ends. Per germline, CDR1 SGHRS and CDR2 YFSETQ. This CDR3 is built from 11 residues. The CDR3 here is CASSERETQYF. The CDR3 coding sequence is TGCGCCAGCAGCGAGAGGGAGACCCAGTACTTC.

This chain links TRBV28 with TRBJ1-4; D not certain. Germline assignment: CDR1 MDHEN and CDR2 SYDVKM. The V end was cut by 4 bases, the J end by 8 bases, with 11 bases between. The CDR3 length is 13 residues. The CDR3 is CASSSMGQEKLFF. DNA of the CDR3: TGTGCCAGCAGTTCGATGGGCCAGGAAAAACTGTTTTTT.

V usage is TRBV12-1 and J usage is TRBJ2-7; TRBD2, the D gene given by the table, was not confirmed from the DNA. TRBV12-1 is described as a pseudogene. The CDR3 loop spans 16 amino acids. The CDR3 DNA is TGTGCCAGCAGCTCCTCCGGGAGTAGCCCATGCTACGAGCAGTACTTC. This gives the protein CASSSSGSSPCYEQYF.

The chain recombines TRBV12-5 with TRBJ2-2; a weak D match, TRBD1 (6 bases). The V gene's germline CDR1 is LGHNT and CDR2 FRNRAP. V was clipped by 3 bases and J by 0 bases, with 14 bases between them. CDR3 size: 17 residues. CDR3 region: CASGFQGRQANTGELFF. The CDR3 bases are TGTGCTAGTGGTTTCCAAGGAAGACAGGCGAACACCGGGGAGCTGTTTTTT.

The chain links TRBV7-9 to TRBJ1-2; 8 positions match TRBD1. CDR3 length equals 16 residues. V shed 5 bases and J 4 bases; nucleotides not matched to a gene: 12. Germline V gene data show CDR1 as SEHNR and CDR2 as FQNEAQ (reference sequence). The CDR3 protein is CASSRPRDRGPYGYTF. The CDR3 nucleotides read TGTGCCAGCAGCCGACCGCGAGACAGGGGCCCCTATGGCTACACCTTC.

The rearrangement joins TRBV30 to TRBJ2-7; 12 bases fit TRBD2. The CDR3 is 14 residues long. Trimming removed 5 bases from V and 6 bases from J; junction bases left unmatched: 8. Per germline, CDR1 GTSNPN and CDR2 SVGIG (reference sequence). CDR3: CAWDRTSGKSEQYF. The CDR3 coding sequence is TGTGCCTGGGACCGGACTAGCGGGAAGTCCGAGCAGTACTTC.

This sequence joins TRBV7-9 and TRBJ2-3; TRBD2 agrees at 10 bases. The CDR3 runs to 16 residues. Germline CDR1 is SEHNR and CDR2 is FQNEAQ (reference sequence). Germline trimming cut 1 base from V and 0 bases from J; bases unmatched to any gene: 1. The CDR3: CASSLVLAGSTDTQYF. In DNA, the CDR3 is TGTGCCAGCAGCTTAGTACTAGCGGGAAGCACAGATACGCAGTATTTT.

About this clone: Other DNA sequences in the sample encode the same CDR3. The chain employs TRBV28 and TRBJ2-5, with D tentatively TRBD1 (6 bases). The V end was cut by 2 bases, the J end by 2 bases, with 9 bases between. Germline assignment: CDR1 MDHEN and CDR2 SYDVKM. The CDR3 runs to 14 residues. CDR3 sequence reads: CASSLRGRQETQYF. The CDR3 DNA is TGTGCCAGCAGTTTAAGGGGGAGACAAGAGACCCAGTACTTC.

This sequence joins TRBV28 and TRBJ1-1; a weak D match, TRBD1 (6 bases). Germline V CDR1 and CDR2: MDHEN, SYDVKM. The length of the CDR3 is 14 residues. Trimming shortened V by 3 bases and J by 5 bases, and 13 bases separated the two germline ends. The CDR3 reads CASSLGAVVTEAFF. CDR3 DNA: TGTGCCAGCAGTTTGGGGGCGGTGGTAACTGAAGCTTTCTTT.

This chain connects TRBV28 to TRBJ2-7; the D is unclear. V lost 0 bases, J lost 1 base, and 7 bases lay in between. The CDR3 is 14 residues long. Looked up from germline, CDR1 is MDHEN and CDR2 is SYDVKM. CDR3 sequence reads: CASSLWEQSYEQYF. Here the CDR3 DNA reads TGTGCCAGCAGTTTATGGGAACAGTCCTACGAGCAGTACTTC.

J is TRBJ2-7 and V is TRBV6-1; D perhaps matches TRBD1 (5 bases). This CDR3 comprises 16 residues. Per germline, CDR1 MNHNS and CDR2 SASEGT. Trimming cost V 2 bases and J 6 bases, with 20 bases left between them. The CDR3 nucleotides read TGTGCCAGCAGTGAACTCCAGGGCAGAGCCAGCCCCGAGCAGTACTTC. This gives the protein CASSELQGRASPEQYF.

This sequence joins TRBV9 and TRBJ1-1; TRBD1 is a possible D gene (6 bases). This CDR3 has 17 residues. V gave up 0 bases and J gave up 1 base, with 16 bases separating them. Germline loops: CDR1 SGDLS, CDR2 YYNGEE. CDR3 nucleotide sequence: TGTGCCAGCAGCGTAGATAGGACGGGCAGGGGGAACACTGAAGCTTTCTTT. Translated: CASSVDRTGRGNTEAFF.

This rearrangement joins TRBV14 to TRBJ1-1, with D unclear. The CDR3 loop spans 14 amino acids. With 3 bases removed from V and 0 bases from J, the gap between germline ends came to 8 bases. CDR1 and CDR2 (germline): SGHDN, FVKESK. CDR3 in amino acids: CASSHRRMNTEAFF. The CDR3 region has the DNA TGTGCCAGCAGCCACCGGCGGATGAACACTGAAGCTTTCTTT.

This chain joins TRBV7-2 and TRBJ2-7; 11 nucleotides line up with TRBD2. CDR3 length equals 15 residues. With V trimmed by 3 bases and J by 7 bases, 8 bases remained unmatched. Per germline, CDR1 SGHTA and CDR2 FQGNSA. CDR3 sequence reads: CASSFGGLAVLEQYF. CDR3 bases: TGTGCCAGCAGCTTCGGGGGACTAGCGGTCTTGGAGCAGTACTTC.

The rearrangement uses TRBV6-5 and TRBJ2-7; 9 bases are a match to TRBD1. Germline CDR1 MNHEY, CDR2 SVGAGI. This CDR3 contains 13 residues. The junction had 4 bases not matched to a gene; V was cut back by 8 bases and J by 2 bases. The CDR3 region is CASARDRAYEQYF. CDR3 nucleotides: TGTGCCAGCGCCCGGGACAGGGCCTACGAGCAGTACTTC.

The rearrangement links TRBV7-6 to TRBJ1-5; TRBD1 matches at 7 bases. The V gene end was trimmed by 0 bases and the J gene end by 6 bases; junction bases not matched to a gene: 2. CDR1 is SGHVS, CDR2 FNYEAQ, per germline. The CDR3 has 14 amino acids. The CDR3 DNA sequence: TGTGCCAGCAGCTTAGCTGCAGGGGGTCAGCCCCAGCATTTT. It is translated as CASSLAAGGQPQHF.

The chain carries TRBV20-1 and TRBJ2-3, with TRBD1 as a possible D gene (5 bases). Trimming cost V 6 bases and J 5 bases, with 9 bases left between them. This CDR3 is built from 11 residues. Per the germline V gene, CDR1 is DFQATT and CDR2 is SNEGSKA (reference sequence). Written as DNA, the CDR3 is TGCAGTGCCGTCCAGGGAGATACGCAGTATTTT. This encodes CSAVQGDTQYF.

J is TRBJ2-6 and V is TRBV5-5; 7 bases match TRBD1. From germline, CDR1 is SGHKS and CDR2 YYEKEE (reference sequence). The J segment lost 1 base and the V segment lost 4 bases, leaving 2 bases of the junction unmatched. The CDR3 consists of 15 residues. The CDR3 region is CASSGDRSGANVLTF. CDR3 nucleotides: TGTGCCAGCAGCGGGGACAGATCTGGGGCCAACGTCCTGACTTTC.

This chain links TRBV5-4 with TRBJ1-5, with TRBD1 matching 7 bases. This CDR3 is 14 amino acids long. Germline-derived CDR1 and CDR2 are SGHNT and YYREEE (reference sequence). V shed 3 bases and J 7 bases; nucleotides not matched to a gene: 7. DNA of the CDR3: TGTGCCAGCAGCTCAGGGACAGCTGGGCAGCCCCAGCATTTT. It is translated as CASSSGTAGQPQHF. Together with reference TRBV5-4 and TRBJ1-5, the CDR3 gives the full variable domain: ETGVTQSPTHLIKTRGQQVTLRCSSQSGHNTVSWYQQALGQGPQFIFQYYREEENGRGNFPPRFSGLQFPNYSSELNVNALELDDSALYLCASSSGTAGQPQHFGDGTRLSIL.

The DNA of the CDR3 is TGTGCCGGAGTGGTGGCGGGAGTACTCACTGAAGCTTTCTTT. It yields the protein CAGVVAGVLTEAFF. This chain joins TRBV2 and TRBJ1-1; no definite D call. There are 14 residues in the CDR3. Germline loops: CDR1 SNHLY, CDR2 FYNNEI. V lost 11 bases to trimming and J lost 4 bases, with 20 bases between them.

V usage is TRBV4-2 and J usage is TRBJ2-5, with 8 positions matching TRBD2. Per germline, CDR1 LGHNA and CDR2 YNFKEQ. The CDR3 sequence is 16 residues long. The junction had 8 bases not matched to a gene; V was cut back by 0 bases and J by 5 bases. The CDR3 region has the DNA TGTGCCAGCAGCCAAGACCGACGGGGGGGGTGGGAGACCCAGTACTTC. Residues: CASSQDRRGGWETQYF.